These 14 T cell receptor beta chains were all obtained from the same sample, sequenced in a study of Tregs in tolerant kidney transplant recipients. Profiling relied on immunoSEQ multiplex PCR, and the TCRdb table lists in-frame clones only, not all of them. The sample has about 77,000 clones; approximately 98% are singletons. The sample here was CD4+ T cells from blood, taken before the transplant. The receptors were sampled from a human donor who received a combined kidney and bone marrow transplant.

The chain joins TRBV18 to TRBJ1-4; D remains unclear. Trimming left V 2 bases short and J 6 bases short, with 4 bases between. Germline values: CDR1 KGHSH, CDR2 LQKENI. This CDR3 contains 12 residues. CDR3 DNA sequence: TGTGCCAGCTCACCATCCGATGAAAAACTGTTTTTT. Protein sequence: CASSPSDEKLFF. The full variable domain, its missing parts supplied by reference TRBV18 and TRBJ1-4, is NAGVMQNPRHLVRRRGQEARLRCSPMKGHSHVYWYRQLPEEGLKFMVYLQKENIIDESGMPKERFSAEFPKEGPSILRIQQVVRGDSAAYFCASSPSDEKLFFGSGTQLSVL.

The V and J genes are TRBV5-1 and TRBJ2-3; TRBD1 matches 11 bases. Germline-derived CDR1 and CDR2 are SGHRS and YFSETQ. This CDR3 region has 18 residues. Trimming removed 4 bases from V and 0 bases from J; junction bases left unmatched: 10. The CDR3 sequence: CASSIGQGAFSSTDTQYF. The CDR3 DNA reads as TGCGCCAGCAGCATAGGACAGGGGGCATTTTCTAGCACAGATACGCAGTATTTT.

CDR3 protein: CASSQTGEGEAFF. The CDR3 nucleotides read TGTGCCAGCAGCCAGACAGGGGAAGGGGAAGCTTTCTTT. The V and J genes are TRBV14 and TRBJ1-1; 8 bases agree with TRBD1. The length of the CDR3 is 13 residues. V shed 3 bases, J shed 8 bases, and the junction held 5 bases outside the gene matches. Germline lookup yields CDR1 SGHDN and CDR2 FVKESK.

The rearrangement links TRBV7-9 to TRBJ2-3; 7 nucleotides agree with TRBD2. The CDR3 is made up of 17 amino acids. CDR1 is SEHNR and CDR2 is FQNEAQ in the germline V gene (reference sequence). V was pared by 4 bases and J by 0 bases, with 10 bases of the junction left unmatched. CDR3 sequence: CASSSLSAGDSTDTQYF. CDR3 nucleotides: TGTGCCAGCAGCTCCCTTTCGGCGGGGGATAGCACAGATACGCAGTATTTT. Based on the CDR3 plus reference TRBV7-9 and TRBJ2-3, the full variable domain is DTGVSQNPRHKITKRGQNVTFRCDPISEHNRLYWYRQTLGQGPEFLTYFQNEAQLEKSRLLSDRFSAERPKGSFSTLEIQRTEQGDSAMYLCASSSLSAGDSTDTQYFGPGTRLTVL.

The chain is built from TRBV4-1 and TRBJ2-7; D is perhaps TRBD1 (5 bases). V dropped 6 bases and J dropped 4 bases, with 19 bases sitting between them. Germline V gene data show CDR1 as MGHRA and CDR2 as YSYEKL. The CDR3 sequence is 15 residues long. CDR3 loop: CASRTPRTLNYEQYF. In DNA form, the CDR3 reads TGCGCCAGCAGAACGCCGCGGACACTAAATTACGAGCAGTACTTC.

The J gene is TRBJ1-4, the V gene TRBV15; 7 bases map to TRBD1. The CDR3 sequence is 14 residues long. The V and J ends lost 8 bases and 0 bases, in that order; junction bases with no gene match: 3. CDR1 is LNHNV, CDR2 YYDKDF, per germline (reference sequence). The CDR3 DNA follows: TGTGCCACCCAAGGGACAGCAACTAATGAAAAACTGTTTTTT. It yields the protein CATQGTATNEKLFF.

This clone was observed once. The chain recombines TRBV20-1 with TRBJ2-7, with D tentatively TRBD2 (5 bases). V shed 7 bases and J shed 12 bases, with 10 bases lying between them. CDR1 is DFQATT, CDR2 SNEGSKA, per germline (reference sequence). The CDR3 consists of 8 residues. The CDR3 sequence is CSEGRGYF. CDR3 DNA sequence: TGCAGTGAGGGCCGGGGGTACTTC.

This clone was detected once. V is TRBV6-1 and J is TRBJ2-1, with D maybe TRBD1 (5 bases). Per germline, CDR1 MNHNS and CDR2 SASEGT. The CDR3 length is 15 residues. Trimming stripped 2 bases from V and 14 bases from J, with 22 bases between. The CDR3 DNA reads as TGTGCCAGCAGTGAACGAGGTCCTTCTACAGGAAAGGAGTTCTTC. Translated: CASSERGPSTGKEFF.

The chain has TRBV27 and TRBJ2-7, with 7 bases matching TRBD1. The junction had 7 bases not matched to a gene; V was cut back by 3 bases and J by 5 bases. CDR1 and CDR2 (germline): MNHEY, SMNVEV (reference sequence). The CDR3 covers 14 residues. The CDR3 loop is CASSFGQGENEQYF. CDR3 nucleotides: TGTGCCAGCAGTTTCGGGCAGGGGGAAAACGAGCAGTACTTC.

This sequence joins TRBV28 and TRBJ1-5; tentatively, D is TRBD1 (6 bases). Per the germline V gene, CDR1 is MDHEN and CDR2 is SYDVKM. V was shortened by 1 base and J by 1 base, with 23 bases between the two germline ends. CDR3 length: 20 amino acids. Here the CDR3 reads CASSLLTPMYTGKSNQPQHF. Written as DNA, the CDR3 is TGTGCCAGCAGTTTATTAACTCCAATGTATACAGGGAAAAGCAATCAGCCCCAGCATTTT. Full variable domain (missing parts from reference TRBV28 and TRBJ1-5): DVKVTQSSRYLVKRTGEKVFLECVQDMDHENMFWYRQDPGLGLRLIYFSYDVKMKEKGDIPEGYSVSREKKERFSLILESASTNQTSMYLCASSLLTPMYTGKSNQPQHFGDGTRLSIL.

The CDR3 region has the DNA TGTGCCAGCAGCCCCTACTCCGGGACAGGGACGGAAGCTTTCTTT. Encoded protein: CASSPYSGTGTEAFF. The chain couples TRBV7-2 to TRBJ1-1; 9 nucleotides line up with TRBD1. The junction had 12 bases not matched to a gene; V was cut back by 5 bases and J by 8 bases. From germline, CDR1 is SGHTA and CDR2 FQGNSA. The CDR3 length is 15 residues.

The J gene is TRBJ2-6, the V gene TRBV4-2; possible D gene TRBD1, 5 bases. The germline gives CDR1 LGHNA, CDR2 YNFKEQ. CDR3 size: 15 residues. V was shortened by 1 base and J by 2 bases, with 6 bases between the two germline ends. The CDR3 sequence is CASSQGRAGANVLTF. Written as DNA, the CDR3 is TGTGCCAGCAGCCAAGGCAGGGCTGGGGCCAACGTCCTGACTTTC.

V gene TRBV2 combines with J gene TRBJ2-7, with TRBD2 identical over 7 bases. J was trimmed by 2 bases and V by 7 bases; bases with no gene match: 5. The CDR3 is made up of 13 amino acids. Looked up from germline, CDR1 is SNHLY and CDR2 is FYNNEI. CDR3 nucleotides: TGTGCCAGCATAGGAGGGAGGGCCTACGAGCAGTACTTC. Translated, it gives CASIGGRAYEQYF.

The chain couples TRBV7-8 to TRBJ1-2, with D possibly being TRBD1 (5 bases). The germline V and J ends were trimmed by 3 bases and 8 bases, with 22 bases remaining between them. The CDR3 spans 16 residues. CDR1 and CDR2 (germline): SGHVS, FQNEAQ. As DNA, the CDR3 is TGTGCCAGCAGCTTCCTCGCCGTAAGGGGCGCGGGGGGCTACACCTTC. It specifies CASSFLAVRGAGGYTF.